This T cell receptor beta chain was identified in a study of patients and donors after allogeneic stem cell transplantation. Germline V gene sequence: CDR1 LGHNA, CDR2 YNFKEQ. The CDR3 runs to 14 residues. The V gene lost 2 bases and the J gene lost 0 bases, with 8 bases spanning the gap. This clonotype was seen more than once but under ten times. One entry per CDR3 protein results from TCRdb running MiXCR on the RT-PCR reads. The sample yields about 960,000 distinct CDR3 sequences, under 20% seen once. Sequencing used blood, either unsorted or a sorted T cell fraction (not recorded which). This TCR came from a human donor who was either an allogeneic HSCT recipient or a stem cell or donor lymphocyte infusion donor (not recorded which). It is not recorded whose cells these are; they may come from a transplant donor. The chain is built from TRBV4-2 and TRBJ2-7; D uncertain. Written as DNA, the CDR3 is TGTGCCAGCAGCCAATACGTCAGCTCCTACGAGCAGTACTTC. Protein: CASSQYVSSYEQYF.